The 13 T cell receptor beta chains presented below share a single source sample, sequenced in a study of cytomegalovirus exposure and HLA in healthy donors. The PCR had 60 Vbeta and 13 Jbeta primers. Only in-frame clones appear in the TCRdb table, and some are missing; sequencing was by immunoSEQ multiplex PCR. The data contain about 93,000 clones, approximately 83% of them singletons. The specimen was PBMCs. Source of these receptors: a man aged 45-65 years in good health and CMV-seronegative.

This chain uses TRBV2 with TRBJ2-1; a possible D gene is TRBD2 (5 bases). Trimming removed 2 bases at V and 5 bases at J, with 13 bases between. Germline loops: CDR1 SNHLY, CDR2 FYNNEI. The CDR3 loop spans 15 amino acids. The CDR3 protein is CASSEMAFGDNEQFF. CDR3 nucleotide sequence: TGTGCCAGCAGTGAAATGGCGTTCGGGGACAATGAGCAGTTCTTC.

The gene calls are TRBV7-2 and TRBJ2-3; 7 bases align to TRBD2. CDR1 and CDR2 (germline): SGHTA, FQGNSA. After removal of 4 bases from V and 4 bases from J, the junction contained 11 bases not matched to a gene. This CDR3 comprises 16 residues. The CDR3 DNA sequence: TGTGCCAGCAGCTCCACTAGCGCCAGCGGGGCAGATACGCAGTATTTT. Protein product: CASSSTSASGADTQYF.

Worth noting for this clone: At the DNA level, this CDR3 is encoded by other sequences in the same sample as well. Written as DNA, the CDR3 is TGTGCCAGCTGCAGACAGGGTCTTAACACTGAAGCTTTCTTT. Translating gives CASCRQGLNTEAFF. This chain joins TRBV11-2 and TRBJ1-1; the match to TRBD1 covers 7 bases. The CDR3 loop spans 14 amino acids. Losses at the gene ends were 8 bases for V and 2 bases for J; bases not matched to a gene: 8. CDR1 is SGHAT, CDR2 FQNNGV, per germline.

The gene calls are TRBV6-6 and TRBJ2-7; 9 bases line up with TRBD1. With 0 bases clipped from V and 2 bases from J, the junction kept 2 bases outside the gene matches. The CDR3 runs to 15 residues. From germline, CDR1 is MNHNY and CDR2 SVGAGI (reference sequence). The CDR3 loop is CASSYSTGGPYEQYF. The CDR3 DNA is TGTGCCAGCAGTTACTCGACAGGGGGACCCTACGAGCAGTACTTC.

The rearrangement uses TRBV19 and TRBJ1-2; TRBD1 matches 7 bases. From germline, CDR1 is LNHDA and CDR2 SQIVND (reference sequence). This CDR3 contains 17 residues. The trim removed 0 bases at V and 1 base at J, leaving 8 bases unmatched. The chain's CDR3 is CASSIDQRTGVNYGYTF. CDR3 in DNA: TGTGCCAGTAGTATAGATCAGAGGACAGGAGTTAACTATGGCTACACCTTC.

The chain is built from TRBV2 and TRBJ2-4; 9 bases agree with TRBD2. Germline V gene lookup returns CDR1 SNHLY and CDR2 FYNNEI. The CDR3 covers 15 residues. With V trimmed by 4 bases and J by 7 bases, 8 bases remained unmatched. In DNA form, the CDR3 reads TGTGCCAGCAGTGCGGTTGGCGGGAGGGCCAACATTCAGTACTTC. It codes for CASSAVGGRANIQYF.

This clone was counted a few times. The chain joins TRBV29-1 to TRBJ1-2; no firm D call. CDR3 length: 11 amino acids. Between the trimmed V and J ends, which lost 8 bases and 8 bases, there was a span of 15 bases. Germline V gives CDR1 SQVTM, CDR2 ANQGSEA. CDR3 bases: TGCAGCTCTGCGCGGGGAGAAGGCTACACCTTC. It encodes CSSARGEGYTF.

V usage is TRBV6-1 and J usage is TRBJ1-1, with unresolved D. The CDR3 totals 16 residues. Germline V CDR1 and CDR2: MNHNS, SASEGT. Trimming stripped 4 bases from V and 1 base from J, with 16 bases between. CDR3 sequence: CASSAGRMAGNTEAFF. CDR3 nucleotides: TGTGCCAGCAGTGCAGGCCGTATGGCGGGGAACACTGAAGCTTTCTTT.

The gene calls are TRBV7-9 and TRBJ2-7; 12 bases are a match to TRBD1. This CDR3 contains 17 residues. With 0 bases clipped from V and 6 bases from J, the junction kept 9 bases outside the gene matches. Germline CDR1 and CDR2: SEHNR and FQNEAQ (reference sequence). In DNA form, the CDR3 reads TGTGCCAGCAGCTTAGCGCGGGGGGGACAGGGGGCCGGCGAGCAGTACTTC. Translating it yields CASSLARGGQGAGEQYF. Full variable domain (outside the CDR3, taken from reference TRBV7-9 and TRBJ2-7): DTGVSQNPRHKITKRGQNVTFRCDPISEHNRLYWYRQTLGQGPEFLTYFQNEAQLEKSRLLSDRFSAERPKGSFSTLEIQRTEQGDSAMYLCASSLARGGQGAGEQYFGPGTRLTVT.

This chain connects TRBV5-1 to TRBJ1-3; no definite D call. The germline CDR1 and CDR2 sequences are SGHRS and YFSETQ. This CDR3 spans 15 amino acids. Trimming shortened V by 0 bases and J by 0 bases, and 7 bases separated the two germline ends. The CDR3 DNA sequence: TGCGCCAGCAGCTTGGAACAGAGCTCTGGAAACACCATATATTTT. Translating gives CASSLEQSSGNTIYF.

V gene TRBV6-1 combines with J gene TRBJ1-2; 10 nucleotides agree with TRBD1. CDR3 length equals 12 residues. CDR1 is MNHNS, CDR2 SASEGT, per germline. With V trimmed by 10 bases and J by 5 bases, 4 bases remained unmatched. CDR3 protein: CANADRGYGYTF. CDR3 DNA: TGTGCCAACGCGGACAGGGGGTATGGCTACACCTTC.

The gene calls are TRBV11-1 and TRBJ2-7; possible D gene TRBD1, 6 bases. V lost 1 base, J lost 4 bases, and 11 bases lay in between. Germline loops: CDR1 SGHAT, CDR2 FQDESV (reference sequence). The CDR3 is 14 amino acids. The CDR3 is CASSLGQVSYEQYF. CDR3 coding DNA: TGTGCCAGCAGCTTAGGACAGGTTTCATACGAGCAGTACTTC.

The rearrangement uses TRBV5-1 and TRBJ2-3; 14 bases are shared with TRBD2. Trimming removed 0 bases from V and 2 bases from J; junction bases left unmatched: 5. CDR3 length: 18 amino acids. Germline CDR1 is SGHRS and CDR2 is YFSETQ. In DNA form, the CDR3 reads TGCGCCAGCAGCTTGGCGACTAGCGGGAGGGCCTCCACAGATACGCAGTATTTT. Its translation: CASSLATSGRASTDTQYF.